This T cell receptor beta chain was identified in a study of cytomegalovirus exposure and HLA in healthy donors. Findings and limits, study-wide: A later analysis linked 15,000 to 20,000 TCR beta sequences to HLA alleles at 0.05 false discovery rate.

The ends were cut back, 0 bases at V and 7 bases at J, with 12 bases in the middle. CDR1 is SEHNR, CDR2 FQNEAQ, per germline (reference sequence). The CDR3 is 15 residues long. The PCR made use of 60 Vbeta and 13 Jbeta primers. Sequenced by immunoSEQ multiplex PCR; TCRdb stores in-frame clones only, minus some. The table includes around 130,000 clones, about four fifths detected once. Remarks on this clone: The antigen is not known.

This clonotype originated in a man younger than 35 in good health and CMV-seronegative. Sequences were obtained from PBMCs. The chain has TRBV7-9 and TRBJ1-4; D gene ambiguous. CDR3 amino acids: CASSLARRSSEKLFF. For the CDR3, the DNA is TGTGCCAGCAGCTTAGCTAGAAGATCAAGTGAAAAACTGTTTTTT.